The 26 T cell receptor beta chains listed next were all sequenced from one sample in a study of beta chain features in type 1 diabetes. Expressed TCRB transcripts were sequenced because the entire RNA isolate underwent reverse transcription. Profiling relied on immunoSEQ multiplex PCR, and the TCRdb table lists in-frame clones only, not all of them. The repertoire includes about 260,000 clones, 68% of them detected once, and roughly 0.048% sits in the top ten. The source material was naive CD4+ T cells from blood. These receptors all stem from a man aged 25-40 years in good health.

The chain has TRBV29-1 and TRBJ1-1; the D is unclear. The CDR3 covers 13 residues. Deletions cut 6 bases from V and 1 base from J, with 12 bases between. CDR1 is SQVTM, CDR2 ANQGSEA, per germline. CDR3 region: CSVTTLRNTEAFF. The CDR3 region has the DNA TGCAGCGTGACGACTCTGCGGAACACTGAAGCTTTCTTT.

This clone was detected a few times. The chain combines TRBV29-1 with TRBJ2-5; 8 nucleotides match TRBD1. Germline V gene data show CDR1 as SQVTM and CDR2 as ANQGSEA. The CDR3 runs to 14 residues. V trimming: 6 bases; J trimming: 2 bases; junction bases outside the gene matches: 8. The chain's CDR3 is CSVGVNRGQETQYF. As DNA, the CDR3 is TGCAGCGTCGGGGTTAACAGGGGGCAAGAGACCCAGTACTTC. Full variable domain (outside the CDR3, taken from reference TRBV29-1 and TRBJ2-5): SAVISQKPSRDICQRGTSLTIQCQVDSQVTMMFWYRQQPGQSLTLIATANQGSEATYESGFVIDKFPISRPNLTFSTLTVSNMSPEDSSIYLCSVGVNRGQETQYFGPGTRLLVL.

This clone showed up just once. The V gene is TRBV9, the J gene TRBJ2-5; D is tentatively TRBD1 or TRBD2 (6 bases each). Trimming cost V 0 bases and J 5 bases, with 14 bases left between them. The CDR3 runs to 15 residues. Germline V gene sequence: CDR1 SGDLS, CDR2 YYNGEE. CDR3 in amino acids: CASSVGGAGAETQYF. The CDR3 nucleotides read TGTGCCAGCAGCGTAGGGGGGGCTGGAGCGGAGACCCAGTACTTC.

This clone came up a few times. The chain is built from TRBV13 and TRBJ1-1, with a tentative D call TRBD1 (5 bases). The germline V and J ends were trimmed by 5 bases and 1 base, with 11 bases remaining between them. The CDR3 is 14 residues long. Germline CDR1 reads PRHDT; CDR2 reads FYEKMQ (reference sequence). CDR3 in amino acids: CASSPGRGNTEAFF. In DNA, the CDR3 is TGTGCCAGCAGCCCGGGACGGGGGAACACTGAAGCTTTCTTT. Complete variable domain (other parts from reference TRBV13 and TRBJ1-1): AAGVIQSPRHLIKEKRETATLKCYPIPRHDTVYWYQQGPGQDPQFLISFYEKMQSDKGSIPDRFSAQQFSDYHSELNMSSLELGDSALYFCASSPGRGNTEAFFGQGTRLTVV.

V usage is TRBV5-1 and J usage is TRBJ2-2; D tentatively reads TRBD1 or TRBD2 (5 bases each). The CDR3 sequence is 17 residues long. Looked up from germline, CDR1 is SGHRS and CDR2 is YFSETQ. V lost 3 bases and J 0 bases, leaving 15 bases between the germline ends. The CDR3 sequence is CASSSGAGTANTGELFF. CDR3 sequence (DNA): TGCGCCAGCAGCTCAGGAGCCGGGACGGCGAACACCGGGGAGCTGTTTTTT.

J is TRBJ2-1 and V is TRBV19; D perhaps matches TRBD2 (5 bases). The CDR3 is 11 residues long. Germline CDR1 is LNHDA and CDR2 is SQIVND (reference sequence). The V end lost 10 bases, the J end lost 4 bases, and 8 bases lay between the germline ends. This CDR3 reads CATKRYNEQFF. CDR3 nucleotide sequence: TGTGCCACTAAGCGGTACAATGAGCAGTTCTTC.

J is TRBJ2-5 and V is TRBV13; 9 bases align to TRBD2. The CDR3 is 16 residues long. Germline assignment: CDR1 PRHDT and CDR2 FYEKMQ (reference sequence). Losses at the gene ends were 2 bases for V and 5 bases for J; bases not matched to a gene: 9. In nucleotides, the CDR3 is TGTGCCAGCAGCTTAAGGCTGCTAGCGGGGCACGAGACCCAGTACTTC. Translation gives CASSLRLLAGHETQYF.

About this clone itself: This sample also contains other DNA sequences that code for the same CDR3. V and J are TRBV29-1 and TRBJ2-4; D not certain. Germline lookup yields CDR1 SQVTM and CDR2 ANQGSEA. V was clipped by 1 base and J by 4 bases, with 8 bases between them. This CDR3 comprises 13 residues. The CDR3 region has the DNA TGCAGCGTTGAAGGGCGGCAGAAAAACATTCAGTACTTC. It codes for CSVEGRQKNIQYF.

The rearrangement uses TRBV29-1 and TRBJ2-1; 8 bases are shared with TRBD1. Germline loops: CDR1 SQVTM, CDR2 ANQGSEA. V dropped 7 bases and J dropped 4; count of bases not matched to a gene: 12. This CDR3 is 15 amino acids long. Here the CDR3 DNA reads TGCAGCGCTTTGTCTGGGACAGGCAGTTACAATGAGCAGTTCTTC. This gives the protein CSALSGTGSYNEQFF.

J is TRBJ2-6 and V is TRBV29-1; D is tentatively TRBD1 or TRBD2 (5 bases each). The CDR3 runs to 15 residues. V lost 5 bases and J 0 bases, leaving 11 bases between the germline ends. In germline, CDR1 is SQVTM, CDR2 ANQGSEA. The CDR3 loop is CSVMGRISGANVLTF. The CDR3, as DNA: TGCAGCGTTATGGGACGTATCTCTGGGGCCAACGTCCTGACTTTC.

This sequence joins TRBV7-8 and TRBJ2-4, with D hard to call. V dropped 6 bases and J dropped 0 bases, with 3 bases sitting between them. The length of the CDR3 is 12 residues. Germline V gene sequence: CDR1 SGHVS, CDR2 FQNEAQ. The CDR3, as DNA: TGTGCCAGCAGGGGAGCCAAAAACATTCAGTACTTC. Amino acid sequence: CASRGAKNIQYF.

This chain connects TRBV30 to TRBJ1-5; perhaps TRBD1 as D (5 bases). Germline V gene sequence: CDR1 GTSNPN, CDR2 SVGIG (reference sequence). This CDR3 is 15 amino acids long. Deletions cut 2 bases from V and 0 bases from J, with 11 bases between. The CDR3 is CAWSSDSYSNQPQHF. The CDR3 region has the DNA TGTGCCTGGAGTAGCGACAGTTATAGCAATCAGCCCCAGCATTTT.

This clone was seen a few times. This chain connects TRBV2 to TRBJ2-5; 7 bases align to TRBD1. Germline V gives CDR1 SNHLY, CDR2 FYNNEI. CDR3 length: 11 residues. V dropped 7 bases and J dropped 4; count of bases not matched to a gene: 0. The chain's CDR3 is CASNRGETQYF. The CDR3 nucleotides read TGTGCCAGCAACAGGGGAGAGACCCAGTACTTC.

V usage is TRBV29-1 and J usage is TRBJ1-1, with D perhaps matching TRBD1 (5 bases). This CDR3 spans 12 amino acids. V gave up 3 bases and J gave up 9 bases, with 14 bases separating them. Germline V lookup: CDR1 SQVTM, CDR2 ANQGSEA. CDR3 sequence (DNA): TGCAGCGTTGAGAAGGGGAAGGGTCAAGCTTTCTTT. This translates into CSVEKGKGQAFF.

V and J are TRBV7-2 and TRBJ2-5; TRBD2 matches 7 bases. Germline CDR1 and CDR2: SGHTA and FQGNSA. J was trimmed by 5 bases and V by 0 bases; bases with no gene match: 3. The length of the CDR3 is 14 residues. CDR3 region: CASSLAAGDETQYF. The CDR3 nucleotides are TGTGCCAGCAGCTTAGCGGCGGGAGACGAGACCCAGTACTTC.

V gene TRBV7-2 combines with J gene TRBJ1-1, with D hard to call. The CDR3 contains 13 residues. Germline V gene data show CDR1 as SGHTA and CDR2 as FQGNSA. Trimming removed 2 bases at V and 6 bases at J, with 10 bases between. This CDR3 reads CASSLREVAEAFF. CDR3 bases: TGTGCCAGCAGCTTAAGGGAGGTCGCTGAAGCTTTCTTT.

J is TRBJ1-2 and V is TRBV2; D is unclear. The germline CDR1 and CDR2 sequences are SNHLY and FYNNEI. V lost 10 bases and J lost 5, with 17 bases in between. This CDR3 is 13 amino acids long. The CDR3: CAKRIGIRYGYTF. DNA of the CDR3: TGTGCCAAGCGGATAGGGATACGGTATGGCTACACCTTC.

The V and J genes are TRBV9 and TRBJ2-3, with D unresolved. This CDR3 has 12 residues. Trimming shortened V by 6 bases and J by 4 bases, and 9 bases separated the two germline ends. Germline V gene lookup returns CDR1 SGDLS and CDR2 YYNGEE. This CDR3 is CASKQVADTQYF. CDR3 DNA: TGTGCCAGCAAGCAGGTAGCAGATACGCAGTATTTT.

This clone has a handful of counts. As DNA, the CDR3 is TGTGCCAGCAGCTCGAACAGTAAAAGCTCCTACGAGCAGTACTTC. Its protein is CASSSNSKSSYEQYF. The V call is TRBV7-9, the J call TRBJ2-7; no reliable D call. The CDR3 covers 15 residues. Germline V lookup: CDR1 SEHNR, CDR2 FQNEAQ (reference sequence). V lost 4 bases and J 0 bases, leaving 13 bases between the germline ends.

This clone was observed a handful of times. V is TRBV6-6 and J is TRBJ2-5; possibly TRBD2 for D (5 bases). CDR1 is MNHNY and CDR2 is SVGAGI in the germline V gene (reference sequence). V gave up 4 bases and J gave up 0 bases, with 6 bases separating them. The CDR3 length is 13 residues. CDR3: CASSSGNQETQYF. The CDR3 coding sequence is TGTGCCAGCAGTTCGGGGAACCAAGAGACCCAGTACTTC.

The sample holds one count of this clone. This rearrangement joins TRBV28 to TRBJ2-7; the D is unclear. This CDR3 is built from 12 residues. Germline CDR1 reads MDHEN; CDR2 reads SYDVKM. V lost 2 bases to trimming and J lost 3 bases, with 5 bases between them. The CDR3 nucleotides are TGTGCCAGCAGTTTAGCCTACTACGAGCAGTACTTC. Its protein product is CASSLAYYEQYF.

This clone came up a few times. V gene TRBV7-9 combines with J gene TRBJ2-5; D perhaps matches TRBD1 (5 bases). The V and J ends lost 4 bases and 8 bases respectively, with 11 bases between them. The CDR3 is made up of 12 amino acids. Per the germline V gene, CDR1 is SEHNR and CDR2 is FQNEAQ (reference sequence). CDR3: CASSWDQGTQYF. CDR3 DNA: TGTGCCAGCAGCTGGGATCAGGGTACCCAGTACTTC.

This chain joins TRBV29-1 and TRBJ2-3; 7 bases line up with TRBD2. After removal of 4 bases from V and 2 bases from J, the junction contained 9 bases not matched to a gene. CDR3 length: 15 amino acids. Germline V gives CDR1 SQVTM, CDR2 ANQGSEA. Here the CDR3 reads CSVALASGNTDTQYF. Written as DNA, the CDR3 is TGCAGCGTTGCCTTGGCTAGCGGTAACACAGATACGCAGTATTTT.

This chain uses TRBV30 with TRBJ2-1; 10 nucleotides line up with TRBD1. The trim removed 0 bases at V and 8 bases at J, leaving 7 bases unmatched. The germline gives CDR1 GTSNPN, CDR2 SVGIG (reference sequence). The CDR3 is 15 residues long. The CDR3 coding sequence is TGTGCCTGGAGTGTGATGGGACAGGGGACCGATGAGCAGTTCTTC. The encoded protein is CAWSVMGQGTDEQFF.

The rearrangement links TRBV30 to TRBJ2-5, with 9 bases that match TRBD2. The CDR3 contains 15 residues. Germline V lookup: CDR1 GTSNPN, CDR2 SVGIG (reference sequence). The V segment lost 4 bases and the J segment 1 base; nucleotides outside the gene matches: 7. The CDR3 DNA is TGTGCCTGGAAAAGAGCGGGGGGTTTCCAAGAGACCCAGTACTTC. It yields the protein CAWKRAGGFQETQYF. Filled out from reference TRBV30 and TRBJ2-5, the complete variable domain reads SQTIHQWPATLVQPVGSPLSLECTVEGTSNPNLYWYRQAAGRGLQLLFYSVGIGQISSEVPQNLSASRPQDRQFILSSKKLLLSDSGFYLCAWKRAGGFQETQYFGPGTRLLVL.

The chain recombines TRBV7-2 with TRBJ2-1, with a tentative D call TRBD1 (6 bases). Germline CDR1 SGHTA, CDR2 FQGNSA. The CDR3 is 15 residues long. Trimming removed 8 bases from V and 0 bases from J, with 14 bases in between. The CDR3 coding sequence is TGTGCCAGCGGATCCGACAGGAGCTCCTACAATGAGCAGTTCTTC. It is translated as CASGSDRSSYNEQFF.